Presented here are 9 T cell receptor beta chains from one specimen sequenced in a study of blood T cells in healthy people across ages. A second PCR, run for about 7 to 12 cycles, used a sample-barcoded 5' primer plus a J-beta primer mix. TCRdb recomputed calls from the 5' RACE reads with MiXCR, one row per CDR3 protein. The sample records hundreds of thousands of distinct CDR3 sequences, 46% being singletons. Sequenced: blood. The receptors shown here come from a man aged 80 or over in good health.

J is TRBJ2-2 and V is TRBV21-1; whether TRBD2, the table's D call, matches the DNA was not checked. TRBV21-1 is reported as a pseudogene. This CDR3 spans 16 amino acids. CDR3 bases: TGTGCCAGCAGCAAAGAAGACGGGGACTACAACGGGGAGCTGTTTTTT. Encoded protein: CASSKEDGDYNGELFF.

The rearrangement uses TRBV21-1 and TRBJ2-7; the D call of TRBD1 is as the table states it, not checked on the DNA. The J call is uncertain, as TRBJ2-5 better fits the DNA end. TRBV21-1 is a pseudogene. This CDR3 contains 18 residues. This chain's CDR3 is CASSNLEFWMGGRETQYF. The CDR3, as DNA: TGTGCCAGCAGCAATTTAGAGTTCTGGATGGGGGGCCGAGAGACCCAGTACTTC.

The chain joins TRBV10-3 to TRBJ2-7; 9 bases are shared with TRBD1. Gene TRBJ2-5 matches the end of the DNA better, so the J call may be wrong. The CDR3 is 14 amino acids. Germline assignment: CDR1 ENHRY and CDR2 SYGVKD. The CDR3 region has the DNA TGTGCCACCGCGGGACAGGGAGGCCAAGAGACCCAGTACTTC. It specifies CATAGQGGQETQYF.

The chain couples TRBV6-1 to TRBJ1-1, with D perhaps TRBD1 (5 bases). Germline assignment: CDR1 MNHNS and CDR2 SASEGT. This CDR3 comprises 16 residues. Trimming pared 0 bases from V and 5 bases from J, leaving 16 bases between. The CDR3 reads CASSEAAPGGWTEAFF. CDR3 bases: TGTGCCAGCAGTGAAGCGGCCCCGGGGGGGTGGACTGAAGCTTTCTTT.

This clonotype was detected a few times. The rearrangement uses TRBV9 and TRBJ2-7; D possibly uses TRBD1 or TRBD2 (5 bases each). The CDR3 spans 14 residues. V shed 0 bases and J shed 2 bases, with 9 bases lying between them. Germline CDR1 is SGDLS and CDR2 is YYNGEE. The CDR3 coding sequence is TGTGCCAGCAGCGTAGGGGACCTGGCCTACGAGCAGTACTTC. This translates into CASSVGDLAYEQYF.

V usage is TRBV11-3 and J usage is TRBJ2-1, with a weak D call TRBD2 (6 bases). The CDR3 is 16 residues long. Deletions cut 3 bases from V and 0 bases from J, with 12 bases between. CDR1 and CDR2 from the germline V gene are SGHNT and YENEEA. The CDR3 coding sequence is TGTGCCAGCAGCTTGGCGGGGATAGGCTCCTACAATGAGCAGTTCTTC. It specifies CASSLAGIGSYNEQFF.

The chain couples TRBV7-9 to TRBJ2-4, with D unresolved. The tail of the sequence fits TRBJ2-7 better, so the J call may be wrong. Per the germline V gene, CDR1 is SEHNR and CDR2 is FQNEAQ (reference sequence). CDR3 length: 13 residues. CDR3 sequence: CASSSLPTYEQYF. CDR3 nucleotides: TGTGCCAGCAGCTCTCTACCCACCTACGAGCAGTACTTC.

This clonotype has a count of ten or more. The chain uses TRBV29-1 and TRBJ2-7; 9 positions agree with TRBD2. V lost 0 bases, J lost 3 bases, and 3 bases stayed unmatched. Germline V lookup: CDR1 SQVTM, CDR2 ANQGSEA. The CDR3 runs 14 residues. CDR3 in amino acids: CSVEETSGNYEQYF. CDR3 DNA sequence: TGCAGCGTTGAAGAGACTAGCGGTAACTACGAGCAGTACTTC.

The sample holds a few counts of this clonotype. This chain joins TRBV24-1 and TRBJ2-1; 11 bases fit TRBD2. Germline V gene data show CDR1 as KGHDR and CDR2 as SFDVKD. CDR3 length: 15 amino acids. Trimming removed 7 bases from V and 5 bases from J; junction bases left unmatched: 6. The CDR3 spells CATSRTSGQNNEQFF. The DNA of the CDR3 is TGTGCCACCAGCAGGACTAGCGGGCAAAACAATGAGCAGTTCTTC.